Given below is one T cell receptor beta chain in context. This sample was included in a study of blood T cell repertoires in COVID-19. Study as a whole: Acute and convalescent COVID-19 samples came from the United States, Italy and Spain. Nucleic acid was either cDNA or gDNA, and it came from T cells, B-cell-depleted T cells, or PBMCs.

V lost 0 bases, J lost 4 bases, and 3 bases lay in between. Germline V lookup: CDR1 LNHNV, CDR2 YYDKDF (reference sequence). The CDR3 has 13 amino acids. Original processing methods: Reference gene primer amplification gave estimated nucleated cell counts. Profiling relied on immunoSEQ multiplex PCR, and the TCRdb table lists in-frame clones only, not all of them. V and J calls and clone size are those listed in that table; D and trimming were worked out from the DNA. The sample consists of 150,000 to 200,000 clones, 79% of them appearing once. The chain recombines TRBV15 with TRBJ1-4; D is undetermined. Sequenced material: peripheral blood. The TCR comes from a man aged 60 to 69 with active or convalescent COVID-19. CDR3 protein: CATSRDRNEKLFF. The CDR3, as DNA: TGTGCCACCAGCAGAGATCGTAATGAAAAACTGTTTTTT. Full variable domain (outside the CDR3, taken from reference TRBV15 and TRBJ1-4): DAMVIQNPRYQVTQFGKPVTLSCSQTLNHNVMYWYQQKSSQAPKLLFHYYDKDFNNEADTPDNFQSRRPNTSFCFLDIRSPGLGDTAMYLCATSRDRNEKLFFGSGTQLSVL.